The rows below give T cell receptor beta chains drawn from one sample of a study of blood T cells in healthy people across ages. TCRdb ran MiXCR on the 5' RACE reads and lists one entry per CDR3 protein. This sample has roughly 900,000 distinct CDR3 sequences, with 40% to 60% found just once. The specimen sequenced was blood. Source of these receptors: a young man in good health. Each CDR3 is given with its conserved first and last residue. D genes are given only for firm matches. Size is stated for part of the rows, as once, few or many counts, or as a class when the clone is expanded.

size	length	V	J	D	DNA	CDR3
NA	16	TRBV6-5	TRBJ1-1	NA	TGTGCCAGCAACGCACAGGGAAGGCTCATGAACACTGAAGCTTTCTTT	CASNAQGRLMNTEAFF
few	14	TRBV12-3/TRBV12-4	TRBJ2-7	NA	TGTGCCAGCAGTTTTACCGGCAGTCTCTACGAGCAGTACTTC	CASSFTGSLYEQYF
NA	17	TRBV12-3/TRBV12-4	TRBJ2-3	NA	TGTGCCACCCTGAGAGGTAGCGGAGGGGGTAGCACAGATACGCAGTATTTT	CATLRGSGGGSTDTQYF
few	13	TRBV29-1	TRBJ1-2	NA	TGCAGCTCTTTACCGCCCTCTAACTATGGCTACACCTTC	CSSLPPSNYGYTF
NA	15	TRBV12-3/TRBV12-4	TRBJ2-1	NA	TGTGCCAGCAGTCCGCCGGCAAGCTCCTACAATGAGCAGTTCTTC	CASSPPASSYNEQFF
NA	16	TRBV2	TRBJ2-3	TRBD2	TGTGCCAGCAGTGATCGGACGGGACTAAGCACAGATACGCAGTATTTT	CASSDRTGLSTDTQYF
few	16	TRBV4-1	TRBJ1-2	NA	TGCGCCAGCAGCCAAGAGGGGAGGGGCGGGAGCTATGGCTACACCTTC	CASSQEGRGGSYGYTF
few	17	TRBV13	TRBJ2-5	NA	TGTGCCAGCAGCTTATCGGGGACTCGCCGGGGGAGTCAGACCCAGTACTTC	CASSLSGTRRGSQTQYF
NA	15	TRBV15	TRBJ2-2	NA	TGTGCCACCAGCAGCTCTTCCGCGAACACCGGGGAGCTGTTTTTT	CATSSSSANTGELFF
NA	16	TRBV6-1	TRBJ2-1	NA	TGTGCCAGCAGTCGCGGGGCAGGGGGCTCCTACAATGAGCAGTTCTTC	CASSRGAGGSYNEQFF
few	16	TRBV9	TRBJ2-3	TRBD2	TGTGCCAGCAGCGTAGTACTCGCGGGGGGCACAGATACGCAGTATTTT	CASSVVLAGGTDTQYF
NA	15	TRBV29-1	TRBJ1-2	NA	TGCAGCGTCCCAGGGGCGAGGGAACAATCAGATGACTACACCTTC	CSVPGAREQSDDYTF
NA	16	TRBV12-3/TRBV12-4	TRBJ2-3	TRBD1	TGTGCCAGCAGTATTTACAGGGGAGTGGGCACAGATACGCAATATTTT	CASSIYRGVGTDTQYF
few	16	TRBV4-2	TRBJ2-7	NA	TGTGCCAGCAGCCAAGGCTCGAAACTACCATTGGCCGAGCAGTACTTC	CASSQGSKLPLAEQYF
NA	13	TRBV5-1	TRBJ1-6	NA	TGCGCCAGCAGCTTGGTAGAAGAGTCACCCCTCCACTTT	CASSLVEESPLHF
few	15	TRBV5-5	TRBJ1-4	TRBD1	TGTGCCAGCAGCCAGGGCGGGACAGTTAATGAAAAACTGTTTTTT	CASSQGGTVNEKLFF
NA	14	TRBV27	TRBJ2-1	TRBD1	TGTGCCAGCGCAGGGGGCTTAATTGGGAATGAGCAGTTCTTC	CASAGGLIGNEQFF
NA	18	TRBV6-2/TRBV6-3	TRBJ2-1	TRBD1	TGTGCCAGCAGTCGCCTGCCCGGACAGGGGGCCGCCTACAATGAGCAGTTCTTC	CASSRLPGQGAAYNEQFF
few	13	TRBV6-5	TRBJ2-3	NA	TGTGCCAGCAGTTCCACCCCAGTAGATACGCAGTATTTT	CASSSTPVDTQYF
NA	15	TRBV5-1	TRBJ2-1	TRBD2	TGCGCCAGCAGCCCGCTAGCGGGGGGGCGACATGAGCAGTTCTTC	CASSPLAGGRHEQFF
NA	12	TRBV6-6	TRBJ2-3	NA	TGTGCCAGCACCCCAACGCTAGATACGCAGTATTTT	CASTPTLDTQYF
NA	15	TRBV9	TRBJ2-7	NA	TGTGCCAGCAGCGTAGCGCCAGAGACCCCCTACGAGCAGTACTTC	CASSVAPETPYEQYF
few	16	TRBV27	TRBJ2-3	TRBD2	TGTGCCAGCAGTTCCCCTAGCGGGGGGGTAACAGATACGCAGTATTTT	CASSSPSGGVTDTQYF
NA	15	TRBV5-6	TRBJ1-2	NA	TGTGCCAGCAGCTTGCGGGGCGGGGAGACGAGTGGCTACACCTTC	CASSLRGGETSGYTF
many	16	TRBV4-1	TRBJ1-2	NA	TGCGCCAGCAGCCAAGTACCCATGGACATTAACTATGGCTACACCTTC	CASSQVPMDINYGYTF